This paragraph reports one T cell receptor (beta chain). The donors comprised healthy bone marrow donors. This entry is derived from a study of cytomegalovirus exposure and HLA in healthy donors. The PCR was carried out with 60 Vbeta primers and 13 Jbeta primers. Generated by immunoSEQ multiplex PCR, the TCRdb table keeps only in-frame clones and is missing some. The table lists 180,000 or so clones, nearly 80% of them singletons. V gave up 3 bases and J gave up 1 base; unmatched junction bases: 5. In germline, CDR1 is SGHNT, CDR2 YYREEE (reference sequence). This CDR3 is 16 amino acids long. The TCR was taken from a man aged 40-49 years in good health and CMV-seropositive. The source material was PBMCs. The rearrangement links TRBV5-4 to TRBJ2-1, with 9 bases matching TRBD2. CDR3 amino acids: CASSWGLADSYNEQFF. The CDR3 DNA reads TGTGCCAGCAGCTGGGGACTAGCAGATTCCTACAATGAGCAGTTCTTC.